This record covers a single T cell receptor beta chain. The sample comes from a study of blood T cell repertoires in COVID-19. Overall study: In each case, the material was cDNA or gDNA derived from T cells, B-cell-depleted T cells, or PBMCs.

Those who participated ranged in age from about 18 to 95 years and resided in about two dozen US areas. Clinical history as reported by participants underpinned cohort assignment. The CDR3 spans 15 residues. Trimming took 7 bases from V and 5 from J; bases not matched to a gene: 12. Germline V lookup: CDR1 MNHEY, CDR2 SVGAGI. Original handling: Using reference gene primer amplification, nucleated cell counts were estimated. Repertoires were generated with immunoSEQ multiplex PCR, while TCRdb's copy carries only in-frame clones and drops some. That table furnishes V, J and clone size, whereas the DNA furnished D and trimming. The table includes roughly 220,000 clones, just over 85% detected once.

The sequence was collected from a woman in her fifties or sixties with acute COVID-19. Sequencing input: PBMCs or T cells enriched from blood (not recorded which). The V gene is TRBV6-5, the J gene TRBJ2-5; 8 bases are a match to TRBD1. In DNA, the CDR3 is TGTGCCAGCAAAAGGACAGGGATCTGGGGGGAGACCCAGTACTTC. Its translation: CASKRTGIWGETQYF.